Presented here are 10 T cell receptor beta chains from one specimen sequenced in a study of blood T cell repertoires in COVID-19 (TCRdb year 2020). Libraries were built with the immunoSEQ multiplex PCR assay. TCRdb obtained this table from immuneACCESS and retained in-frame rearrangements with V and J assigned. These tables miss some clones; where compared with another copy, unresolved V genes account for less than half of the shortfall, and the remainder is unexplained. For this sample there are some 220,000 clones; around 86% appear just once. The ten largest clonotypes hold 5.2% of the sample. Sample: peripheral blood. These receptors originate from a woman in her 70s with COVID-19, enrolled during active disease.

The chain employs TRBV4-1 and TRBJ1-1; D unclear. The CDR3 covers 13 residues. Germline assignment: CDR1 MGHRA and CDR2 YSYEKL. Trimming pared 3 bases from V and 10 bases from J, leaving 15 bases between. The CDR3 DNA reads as TGCGCCAGCAGCCACGACTATGGGCTAGGAGCTTTCTTT. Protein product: CASSHDYGLGAFF.

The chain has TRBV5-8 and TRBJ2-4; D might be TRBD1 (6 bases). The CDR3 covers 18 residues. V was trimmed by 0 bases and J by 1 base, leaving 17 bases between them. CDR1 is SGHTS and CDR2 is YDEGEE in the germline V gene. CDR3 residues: CASSLGGQGRGAKNIQYF. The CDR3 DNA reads TGTGCCAGCAGCTTGGGGGGGCAGGGCAGAGGGGCCAAAAACATTCAGTACTTC.

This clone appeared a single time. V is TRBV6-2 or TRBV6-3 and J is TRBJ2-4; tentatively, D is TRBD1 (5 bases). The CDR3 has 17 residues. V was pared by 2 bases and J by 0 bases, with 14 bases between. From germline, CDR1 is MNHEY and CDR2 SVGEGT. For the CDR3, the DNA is TGTGCCAGCAGTTACAGCAGGGTCACGATAGCCAAAAACATTCAGTACTTC. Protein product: CASSYSRVTIAKNIQYF.

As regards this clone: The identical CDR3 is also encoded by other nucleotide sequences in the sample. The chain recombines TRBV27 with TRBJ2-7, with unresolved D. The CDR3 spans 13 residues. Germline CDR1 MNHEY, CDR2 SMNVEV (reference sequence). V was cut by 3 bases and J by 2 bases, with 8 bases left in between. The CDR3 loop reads CASSFPGTYEQYF. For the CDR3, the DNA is TGTGCCAGCAGTTTCCCGGGTACCTACGAGCAGTACTTC.

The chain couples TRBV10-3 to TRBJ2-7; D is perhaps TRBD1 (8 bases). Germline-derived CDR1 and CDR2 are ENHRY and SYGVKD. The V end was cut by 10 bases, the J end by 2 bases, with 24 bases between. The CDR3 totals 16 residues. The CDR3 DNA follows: TGTGCCACGATAGGACAGGGCGGGGGCCAGGCCTACGAGCAGTACTTC. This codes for CATIGQGGGQAYEQYF.

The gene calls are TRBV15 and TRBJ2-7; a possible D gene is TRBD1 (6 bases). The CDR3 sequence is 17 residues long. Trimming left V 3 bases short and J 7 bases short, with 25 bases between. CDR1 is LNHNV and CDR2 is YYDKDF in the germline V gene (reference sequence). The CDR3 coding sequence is TGTGCCACCAGCAGGGGCACGACAGGCGTGGGCCCTGGTGAGCAGTACTTC. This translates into CATSRGTTGVGPGEQYF.

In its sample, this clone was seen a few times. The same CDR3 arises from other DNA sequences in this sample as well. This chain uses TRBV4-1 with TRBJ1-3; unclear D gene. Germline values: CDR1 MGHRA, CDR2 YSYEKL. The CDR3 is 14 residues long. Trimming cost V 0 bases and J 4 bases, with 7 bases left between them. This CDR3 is CASSQDLAGNTIYF. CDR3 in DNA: TGCGCCAGCAGCCAAGATCTTGCGGGAAACACCATATATTTT.

This chain's CDR3 is CAWSRGSGRADEQFF. CDR3 in DNA: TGTGCCTGGAGTAGGGGTAGCGGGAGGGCCGATGAGCAGTTCTTC. This sequence joins TRBV30 and TRBJ2-1; 11 bases fit TRBD2. Germline V lookup: CDR1 GTSNPN, CDR2 SVGIG (reference sequence). The CDR3 is 15 residues long. Trimming removed 2 bases from V and 8 bases from J; junction bases left unmatched: 8.

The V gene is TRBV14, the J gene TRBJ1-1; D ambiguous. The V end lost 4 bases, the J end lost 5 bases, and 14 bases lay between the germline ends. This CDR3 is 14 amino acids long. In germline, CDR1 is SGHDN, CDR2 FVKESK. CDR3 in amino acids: CASSPRHFGTEAFF. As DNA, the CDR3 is TGTGCCAGCAGCCCCCGACACTTTGGGACTGAAGCTTTCTTT.

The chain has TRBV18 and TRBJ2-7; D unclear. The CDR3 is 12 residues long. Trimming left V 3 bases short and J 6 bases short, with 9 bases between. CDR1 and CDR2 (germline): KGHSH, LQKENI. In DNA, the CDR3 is TGTGCCAGCTCACCCCTAAATTCCGAGCAGTACTTC. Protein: CASSPLNSEQYF.